This T cell receptor beta chain was sequenced in a study of breast tumors, draining lymph nodes, adjacent tissues. TCRdb used MiXCR to reprocess the multiplex PCR reads, holding one entry per CDR3 protein. The sample holds fewer than 300,000 distinct CDR3 sequences; 32% are singletons and the top ten take 1.4%. Findings and limits, study-wide: Luminal-like breast cancer showed significantly greater tumor-nontumor repertoire similarity than basal-like breast cancer did. Tumor T cell lymph node origin was a supported hypothesis, not proven.

This clonotype was detected ten times or more. The antigen is not known. Axillary draining lymph nodes of breast cancer patients supplied the node samples. This receptor was taken from a female donor with breast cancer. Some clones in this sample may be carry-over from other donors' samples. Sequencing was performed on axillary lymph node tissue.

The CDR3 sequence is CSARASSSGNTIYF. The CDR3 bases are TGCAGTGCTAGAGCTTCTTCCTCTGGAAACACCATATATTTT. The J gene is TRBJ1-3, the V gene TRBV20-1; D is uncertain. Per the germline V gene, CDR1 is DFQATT and CDR2 is SNEGSKA (reference sequence). This CDR3 spans 14 amino acids. The V and J ends lost 1 base and 0 bases respectively, with 7 bases between them.